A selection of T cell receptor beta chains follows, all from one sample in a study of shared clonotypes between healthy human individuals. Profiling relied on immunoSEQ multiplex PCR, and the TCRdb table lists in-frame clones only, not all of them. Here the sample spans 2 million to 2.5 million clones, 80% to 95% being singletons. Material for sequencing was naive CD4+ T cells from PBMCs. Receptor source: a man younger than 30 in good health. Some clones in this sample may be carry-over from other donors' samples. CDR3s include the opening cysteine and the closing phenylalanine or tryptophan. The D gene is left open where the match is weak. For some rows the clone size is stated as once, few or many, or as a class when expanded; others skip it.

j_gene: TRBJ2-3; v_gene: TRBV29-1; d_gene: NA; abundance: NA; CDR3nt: TGCAGGAAGGGTGTAGAGGATACGCAGTATTTT; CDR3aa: CRKGVEDTQYF
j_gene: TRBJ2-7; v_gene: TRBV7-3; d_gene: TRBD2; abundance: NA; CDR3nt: TGTGCCAGCAGCGTAGGACTAGCGGGAGTTCACGAGCAGTACTTC; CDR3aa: CASSVGLAGVHEQYF
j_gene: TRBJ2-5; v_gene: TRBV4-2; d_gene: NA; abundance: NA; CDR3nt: TGTGCCAGCAGCCATCCAGGCCCGGGACTGGGCCAAGAGACCCAGTACTTC; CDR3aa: CASSHPGPGLGQETQYF
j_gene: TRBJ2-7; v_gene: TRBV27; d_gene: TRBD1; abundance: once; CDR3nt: TGTGCCAGCAGTCCACAAAGGGGGCGAGAGCCGTACGAGCAGTACTTC; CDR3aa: CASSPQRGREPYEQYF
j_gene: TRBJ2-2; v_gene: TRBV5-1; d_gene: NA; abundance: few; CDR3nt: TGCGCCAGCACCACGTTACCCCCGGGACTGACGAACACCGGGGAGCTGTTTTTT; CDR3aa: CASTTLPPGLTNTGELFF
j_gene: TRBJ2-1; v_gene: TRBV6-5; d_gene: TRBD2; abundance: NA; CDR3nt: TGTGCCAGCAGTTCTCATAGCGGGAGTAAGGTCAATGAGCAGTTCTTC; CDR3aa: CASSSHSGSKVNEQFF
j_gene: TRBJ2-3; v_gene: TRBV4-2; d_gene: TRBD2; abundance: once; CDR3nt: TGTGCCAGCAGCCCAAGGACTGGGGCGGGAGGGATCACAGATACGCAGTATTTT; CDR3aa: CASSPRTGAGGITDTQYF
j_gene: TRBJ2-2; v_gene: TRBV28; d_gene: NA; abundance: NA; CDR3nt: TGTGCCAGCAGGGGACTTGCCGGGGAGCTGTTTTTT; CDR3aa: CASRGLAGELFF
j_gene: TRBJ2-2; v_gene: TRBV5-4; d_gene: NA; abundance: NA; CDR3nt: TGTGCCAGCAGCCCGGGGACCATGTCGGGCACCGGGGAGCTGTTTTTT; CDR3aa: CASSPGTMSGTGELFF
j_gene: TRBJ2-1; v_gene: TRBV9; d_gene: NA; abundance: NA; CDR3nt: TGTGCCAGCAGCGTACCCCCCTTCACTGAGCAGTTCTTC; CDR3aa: CASSVPPFTEQFF
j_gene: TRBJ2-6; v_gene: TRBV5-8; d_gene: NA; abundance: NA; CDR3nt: TGTGCCAGCAGCTTCGGGACTGCTCTCTCTGGGGCCAACGTCCTGACTTTC; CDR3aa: CASSFGTALSGANVLTF
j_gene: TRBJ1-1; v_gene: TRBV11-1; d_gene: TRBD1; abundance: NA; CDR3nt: TGTGCCAGCAGCGAGGGGGCCCGAACTTACACTGAAGCTTTCTTT; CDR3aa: CASSEGARTYTEAFF
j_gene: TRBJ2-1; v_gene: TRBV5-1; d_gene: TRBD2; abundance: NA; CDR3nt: TGCGCCAGCAGCTTGGTTGTTAGCGGGAGGGCCACCTACAATGAGCAGTTCTTC; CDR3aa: CASSLVVSGRATYNEQFF
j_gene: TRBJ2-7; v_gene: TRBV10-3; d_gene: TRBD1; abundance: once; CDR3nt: TGTGCCATCAGTGAGTCGATGGGGACAGGGGTGGGCGAGCAGTACTTC; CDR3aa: CAISESMGTGVGEQYF
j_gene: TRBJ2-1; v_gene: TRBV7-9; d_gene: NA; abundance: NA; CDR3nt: TGTGCCAGCAGCTTAACGGGCCTTGACAATGAGCAGTTCTTC; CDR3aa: CASSLTGLDNEQFF
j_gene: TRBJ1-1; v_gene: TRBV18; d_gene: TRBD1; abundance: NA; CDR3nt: TGTGCCAGCTCACCACTCCCAGGGACAGTTCCTGAAGCTTTCTTT; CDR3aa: CASSPLPGTVPEAFF
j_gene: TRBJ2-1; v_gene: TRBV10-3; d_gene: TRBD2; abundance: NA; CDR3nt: TGTGCCATCAGTGGCCCTAGCGGCCGCGGGGATGAGCAGTTCTTC; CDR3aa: CAISGPSGRGDEQFF
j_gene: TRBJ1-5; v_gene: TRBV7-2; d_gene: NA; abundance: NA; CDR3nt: TGTGCCAGCAGCCCACCAGGGGTAGGCAATCAGCCCCAGCATTTT; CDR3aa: CASSPPGVGNQPQHF
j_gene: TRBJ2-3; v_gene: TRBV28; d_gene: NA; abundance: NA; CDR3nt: TGTGCCAGCAGTCCCCCCGGGGAGGTGACAGATACGCAGTATTTT; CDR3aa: CASSPPGEVTDTQYF
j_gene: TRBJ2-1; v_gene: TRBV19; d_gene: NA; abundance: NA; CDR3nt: TGTGCCAGTGGGACGATTGGGACACTTTATGAGCAGTTCTTC; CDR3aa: CASGTIGTLYEQFF
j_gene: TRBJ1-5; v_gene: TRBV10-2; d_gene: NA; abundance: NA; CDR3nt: TGCGCCAGCAGTGAGTTCCCCAATCAGCCCCAGCATTTT; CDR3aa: CASSEFPNQPQHF
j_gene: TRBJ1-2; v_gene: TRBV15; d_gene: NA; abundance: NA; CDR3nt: TGTGCCACCAGCAATGTTGGCTATGGCTACACCTTC; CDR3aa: CATSNVGYGYTF
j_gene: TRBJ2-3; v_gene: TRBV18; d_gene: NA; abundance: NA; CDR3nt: TGTGCCAGCTCACCGCGTAGTACAGGGACAGATACGCAGTATTTT; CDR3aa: CASSPRSTGTDTQYF
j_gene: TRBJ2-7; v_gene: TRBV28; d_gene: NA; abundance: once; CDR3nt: TGTGCCAGCAGTCCCCCCACAGGAAAGCAGTACTTC; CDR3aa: CASSPPTGKQYF
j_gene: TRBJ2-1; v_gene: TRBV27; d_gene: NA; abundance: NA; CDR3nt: TGTGCCAGCAGTCGTAGCCGATACAATGAGCAGTTCTTC; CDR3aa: CASSRSRYNEQFF
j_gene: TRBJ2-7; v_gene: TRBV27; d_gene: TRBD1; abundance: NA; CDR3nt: TGTGCCAGCAGTACGAGGACAGGGGCCTACGAGCAGTACTTC; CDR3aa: CASSTRTGAYEQYF
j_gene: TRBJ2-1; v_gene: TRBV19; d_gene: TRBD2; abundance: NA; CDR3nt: TGTGCCAGTAGTGCTAGCGGGAGCTACAATGAGCAGTTCTTC; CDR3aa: CASSASGSYNEQFF
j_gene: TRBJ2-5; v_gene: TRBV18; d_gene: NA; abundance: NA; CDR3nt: TGTGCCAGCTCACAACAGGCACAGACTATTCAAGAGACCCAGTACTTC; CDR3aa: CASSQQAQTIQETQYF
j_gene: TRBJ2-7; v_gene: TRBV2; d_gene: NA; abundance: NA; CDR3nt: TGTGCCAGCAGTGAAGAACAGCTTCTGGAGCAGTACTTC; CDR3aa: CASSEEQLLEQYF
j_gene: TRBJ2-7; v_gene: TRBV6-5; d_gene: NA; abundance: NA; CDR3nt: TGTGCCAGCAGTTACTCGAAGTTTAGAGGGGACCACGAGCAGTACTTC; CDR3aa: CASSYSKFRGDHEQYF
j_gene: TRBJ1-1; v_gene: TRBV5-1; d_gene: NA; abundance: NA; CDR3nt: TGCGCCAGCAGTCGTGAGGGCACTGAAGCTTTCTTT; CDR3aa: CASSREGTEAFF
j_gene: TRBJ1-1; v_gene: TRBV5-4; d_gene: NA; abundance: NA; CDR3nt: TGTGCCAGCAGCTCACCTCGCCAGAAGAACACTGAAGCTTTCTTT; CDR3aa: CASSSPRQKNTEAFF
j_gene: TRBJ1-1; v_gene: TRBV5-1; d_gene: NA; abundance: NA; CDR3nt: TGCGCCAGCAGCTTGGCCCCCGGGGCCGGCGGGAACACTGAAGCTTTCTTT; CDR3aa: CASSLAPGAGGNTEAFF
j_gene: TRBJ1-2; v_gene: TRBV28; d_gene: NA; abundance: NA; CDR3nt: TGTGCCAGCGGTCGGACAGCTAACTATGGCTACACCTTC; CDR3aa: CASGRTANYGYTF
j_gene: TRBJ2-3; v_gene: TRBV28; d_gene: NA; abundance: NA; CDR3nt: TGTGCCAGCAGTCCCGGCAGCACAGATACGCAGTATTTT; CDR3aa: CASSPGSTDTQYF
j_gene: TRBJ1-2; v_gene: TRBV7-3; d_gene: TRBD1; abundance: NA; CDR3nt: TGTGCCAGCAGCTTAATGGGACAGGGGCAAAGATATAATGGTTACACCTTC; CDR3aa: CASSLMGQGQRYNGYTF
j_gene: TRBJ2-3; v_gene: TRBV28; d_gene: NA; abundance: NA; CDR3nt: TGTGCCAGCCAACCCACGGGGTCCGCAGATACGCAGTATTTT; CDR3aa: CASQPTGSADTQYF
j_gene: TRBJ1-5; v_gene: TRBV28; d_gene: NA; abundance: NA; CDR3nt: TGTGCCAGCAGTTTCTTTGGCAGAACCAATCAGCCCCAGCATTTT; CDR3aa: CASSFFGRTNQPQHF
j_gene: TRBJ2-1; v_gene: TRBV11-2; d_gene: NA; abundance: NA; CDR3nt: TGTGCCAGCAGCTTAGCGGTTTCCTACAATGAGCAGTTCTTC; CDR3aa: CASSLAVSYNEQFF
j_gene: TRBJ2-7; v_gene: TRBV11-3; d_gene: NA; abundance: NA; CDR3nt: TGTGCCAGCAGCTTAGATGGGAGCGGCTACGAGCAGTACTTC; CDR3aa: CASSLDGSGYEQYF
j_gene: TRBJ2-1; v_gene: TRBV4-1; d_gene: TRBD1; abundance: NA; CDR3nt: TGCGCCAGCAGCCCCACAGGGGGCAATGAGCAGTTCTTC; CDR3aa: CASSPTGGNEQFF
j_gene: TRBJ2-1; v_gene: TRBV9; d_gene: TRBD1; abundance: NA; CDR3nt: TGTGCCAGCAGTGAGACGGGACAGGGGTCCTACAATGAGCAGTTCTTC; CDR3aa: CASSETGQGSYNEQFF
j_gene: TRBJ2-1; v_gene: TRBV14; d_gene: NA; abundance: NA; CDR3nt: TGTGCCAGCAGCCAAGCGGGAGTGGCCTACAATGAGCAGTTCTTC; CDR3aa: CASSQAGVAYNEQFF
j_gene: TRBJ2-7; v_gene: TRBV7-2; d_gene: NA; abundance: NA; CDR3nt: TGTGCCAGCACCTCGGTTGGGAGCGGGTCGACCTACGAGCAGTACTTC; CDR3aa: CASTSVGSGSTYEQYF
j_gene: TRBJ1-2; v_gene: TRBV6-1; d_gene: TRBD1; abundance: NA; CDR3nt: TGTGCCAGCAGTGTTTTTAAGACAGGGCTATCCTATGGCTACACCTTC; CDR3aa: CASSVFKTGLSYGYTF
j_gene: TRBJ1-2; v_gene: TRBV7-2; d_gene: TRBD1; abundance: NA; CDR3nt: TGTGCCAGCAGCTTAAGAGGGGGCGCGAGTGGCTACACCTTC; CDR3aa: CASSLRGGASGYTF
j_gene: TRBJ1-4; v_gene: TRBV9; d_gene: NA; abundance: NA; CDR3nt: TGTGCCAGCAGCGCGGACCCAGGAGGCCCTAATGAAAAACTGTTTTTT; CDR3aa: CASSADPGGPNEKLFF
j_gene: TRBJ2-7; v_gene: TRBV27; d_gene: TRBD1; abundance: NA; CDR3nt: TGTGCCAGCAGCCCTAGGACAGGCCTCTACGAGCAGTACTTC; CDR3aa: CASSPRTGLYEQYF
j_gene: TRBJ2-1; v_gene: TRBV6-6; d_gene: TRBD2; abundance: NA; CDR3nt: TGTGCCACCCGAGCGGGAGGCTACTACAATGAGCAGTTCTTC; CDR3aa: CATRAGGYYNEQFF
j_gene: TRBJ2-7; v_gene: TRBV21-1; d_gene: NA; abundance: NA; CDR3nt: TGTGCCAGCAGCATTCCGGGGGGCGGCGAGCAGTACTTC; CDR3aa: CASSIPGGGEQYF
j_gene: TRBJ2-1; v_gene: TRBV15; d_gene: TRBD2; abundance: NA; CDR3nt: TGTGCCACCAGCACGGGAGGGGGGGCCCACAATGAGCAGTTCTTC; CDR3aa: CATSTGGGAHNEQFF
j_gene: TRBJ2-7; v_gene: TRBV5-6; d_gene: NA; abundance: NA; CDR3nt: TGTGCCAGCAGCCCACTAGGAACCTACGAGCAGTACTTC; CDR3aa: CASSPLGTYEQYF
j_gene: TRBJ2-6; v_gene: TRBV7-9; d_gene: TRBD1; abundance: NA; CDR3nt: TGTGCCAGTGACGGGACAGTTGCTGGGGCCAACGTCCTGACTTTC; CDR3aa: CASDGTVAGANVLTF
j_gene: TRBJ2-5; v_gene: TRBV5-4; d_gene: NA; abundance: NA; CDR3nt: TGTGCCAGCAGCCCCCGGGAGCAAGAGACCCAGTACTTC; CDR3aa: CASSPREQETQYF
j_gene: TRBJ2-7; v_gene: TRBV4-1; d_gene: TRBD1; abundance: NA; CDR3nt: TGCGCCAGCAGCCGTGGACAGGCTGACCCCTACGAGCAGTACTTC; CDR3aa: CASSRGQADPYEQYF
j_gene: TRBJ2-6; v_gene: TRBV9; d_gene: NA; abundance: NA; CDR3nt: TGTGCCAGCAGCCCCCGGATCTCTGGGGCCAACGTCCTGACTTTC; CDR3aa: CASSPRISGANVLTF
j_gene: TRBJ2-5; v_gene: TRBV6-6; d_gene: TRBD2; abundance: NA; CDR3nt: TGTGCCAGCAGTTTCCAAGGACTAGCGGGAAGGGAGACCCAGTACTTC; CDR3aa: CASSFQGLAGRETQYF
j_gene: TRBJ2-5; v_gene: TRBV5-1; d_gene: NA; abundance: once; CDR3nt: TGCGCCAGCAGCAACACAGGGCGAGAGACCCAGTACTTC; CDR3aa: CASSNTGRETQYF
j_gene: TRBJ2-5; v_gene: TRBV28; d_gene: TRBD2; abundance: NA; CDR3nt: TGTGCCAGCAGGGGGGGAGGACTAGCGAAGGAGACCCAGTACTTC; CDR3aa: CASRGGGLAKETQYF
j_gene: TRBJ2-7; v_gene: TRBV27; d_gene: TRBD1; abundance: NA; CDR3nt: TGTGCCAGCAGGTACAGGGGGCTAGACGAGCAGTACTTC; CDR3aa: CASRYRGLDEQYF